The clone carrying this T cell receptor (beta chain) was seen more than once but under ten times. Between the trimmed V and J ends, which lost 3 bases and 1 base, there was a span of 10 bases. This CDR3 spans 14 amino acids. The record originates from a study of blood T cell repertoires in COVID-19. Study information: Spain, Italy and the United States supplied samples that represented acute and convalescent COVID-19. Sample material is recorded as cDNA or gDNA derived from T cells, B-cell-depleted T cells, or PBMCs.

Per the study methods: Estimation of nucleated cell counts relied on the amplification of reference gene primers. Using immunoSEQ multiplex PCR, the repertoire was profiled, and TCRdb retains in-frame clones only, with some absent. V and J calls and clone size are those listed in that table; D and trimming were worked out from the DNA. Of nearly 200,000 clones listed, approximately 84% are singletons. The chain carries TRBV23-1 and TRBJ2-7; D might be TRBD1 (5 bases). TRBV23-1 is assigned to the ORF class and has an uncertain function. The source is a woman aged 70-85 years with active or convalescent COVID-19. Sequencing was done on a sample of peripheral blood. CDR3 bases: TGCGCCAGCAGTCAGGGGCCGGATTCCTACGAGCAGTACTTC. This codes for CASSQGPDSYEQYF.